These T cell receptor beta chains were read from a single sample in a study of early T cells in non-severe SARS-CoV-2 infection. MiXCR, applied by TCRdb to the 5' RACE reads, yields one record per CDR3 protein. Here the sample spans some 61,000 distinct CDR3 sequences, less than 11% being singletons. The specimen sequenced was whole blood. These receptors were collected from an adult who was a healthcare worker with PCR-confirmed SARS-CoV-2 infection or an uninfected control (not recorded which). The CDR3 runs from the conserved cysteine through the conserved F or W. Fields, in order: D gene, clone size, V gene, J gene, CDR3 DNA, CDR3 protein. D genes are given only for firm matches. Expanded clones get a size class; other rows say once, few or many, or leave the size out.

>TRBD1|many|TRBV12-3/TRBV12-4|TRBJ2-6
TGTGCCAGCTTCAGGGGGCGGTTGGCTGGGGCCAACGTCCTGACTTTC
CASFRGRLAGANVLTF
>-|-|TRBV5-1|TRBJ2-3
TGCGCCAGCAGCTTGGCCACGAGCGGGCCTAGCACAGATACGCAGTATTTT
CASSLATSGPSTDTQYF
>-|many|TRBV4-1|TRBJ1-5
TGCGCCAGCAGCCAAGGAGTAAGGATCCAGCCCCAGCATTTT
CASSQGVRIQPQHF
>TRBD2|many|TRBV20-1|TRBJ2-3
TGCAGTGCTCCCCGAGACCGCGGGAGGGCCACAGATACGCAGTATTTT
CSAPRDRGRATDTQYF
>TRBD2|few|TRBV7-9|TRBJ2-3
TGTGCCAGCAGCCTCCAAGCGGGGCGCACAGATACGCAGTATTTT
CASSLQAGRTDTQYF
>-|-|TRBV9|TRBJ2-2
TGTGCCAGCAGCCCAGCGGTATTACAATCCGCCGGGGAGCTGTTTTTT
CASSPAVLQSAGELFF
>-|-|TRBV29-1|TRBJ2-3
TGCAGCGCCGACGGGGGCACAGATACGCAGTATTTT
CSADGGTDTQYF
>-|-|TRBV7-2|TRBJ2-1
TGTGCCAGCAGCAGCAGGGTCTCAGGTGAGCAGTTCTTC
CASSSRVSGEQFF
>-|few|TRBV29-1|TRBJ1-4
TGCAGCGTGGCAGACCGAACAACTAATGAAAAACTGTTTTTT
CSVADRTTNEKLFF
>-|many|TRBV7-2|TRBJ1-1
TGTGCCAGCAGTACCGGGATTAACACTGAAGCTTTCTTT
CASSTGINTEAFF
>-|many|TRBV3-1|TRBJ1-1
TGTGCCAGCAGCCAATCCGACCTGAACACTGAAGCTTTCTTT
CASSQSDLNTEAFF
>-|many|TRBV7-8|TRBJ2-3
TGTGCCAGCAGCTTATGGGGCGGGTACACAGATACGCAGTATTTT
CASSLWGGYTDTQYF
>-|many|TRBV7-9|TRBJ1-3
TGTGCCAGCAGCCCCGACATCTCTGGAAACACCATATATTTT
CASSPDISGNTIYF
>-|many|TRBV29-1|TRBJ2-4
TGCAGCGTTGAATGGGAGGGGGGGATTCAGTACTTC
CSVEWEGGIQYF
>-|many|TRBV29-1|TRBJ1-2
TGCAGTACTGACCGGGGGGATCGTGGCTACACCTTC
CSTDRGDRGYTF
>-|-|TRBV7-2|TRBJ1-1
TGTGCCAGCAGCTCCTCTCCCGTCACTGAAGTTTTCTTT
CASSSSPVTEVFF
>-|-|TRBV25-1|TRBJ1-2
TGTGCCAGCAGTGAATTGAACCCATCGACTGGCTGCACCTTC
CASSELNPSTGCTF
>TRBD1|few|TRBV27|TRBJ1-6
TGTGCCAGCAGTTTCGTAAGGGGAGGGGGCGATTCACCCCTCCACTTT
CASSFVRGGGDSPLHF
>-|many|TRBV27|TRBJ2-3
TGTGCCAGCAGGCGAGGGTTTCGGGATACGCAGTATTTT
CASRRGFRDTQYF
>-|few|TRBV30|TRBJ2-1
TGTGCCTGGAGTCTCACAGGGATGGTCGATGAGCAGTTCTTC
CAWSLTGMVDEQFF
>TRBD2|many|TRBV5-1|TRBJ2-5
TGCGCCAGCAGCACCCAGCTAGCGGGGGGGCCGTCGGAGACCCAGTACTTC
CASSTQLAGGPSETQYF
>TRBD2|-|TRBV5-1|TRBJ2-3
TGCGCCAGCAGCTTGGCTAGCGGGCGCACAGATACGCAGTATTTT
CASSLASGRTDTQYF
>-|many|TRBV29-1|TRBJ2-5
TGCAGCGTTGGGGCAGCACAAGAGACCCAGTACTTC
CSVGAAQETQYF
>-|many|TRBV7-2|TRBJ2-7
TGTGCCAGCAGCCGGGACAAAACCTACGAGCAGTACTTC
CASSRDKTYEQYF
>-|few|TRBV29-1|TRBJ2-6
TGCAGCCTTGATGGCGACGGGGCCAACGTCCTGACTTTC
CSLDGDGANVLTF
>TRBD1|-|TRBV3-1|TRBJ1-2
TGTGCCAGCAGCCAGGAGGGACAGGTCTATGGCTACACCTTC
CASSQEGQVYGYTF
>-|few|TRBV6-7|TRBJ2-7
TGTGCCACTCGGACCGCCTCCTACGAGCAGTACTTC
CATRTASYEQYF
>-|many|TRBV5-1|TRBJ2-2
TGCGCCAGCAGCGCGGCCTTGGAGCTGTTTTTT
CASSAALELFF
>TRBD1|many|TRBV10-2|TRBJ2-3
TGCGCCAGCAGTACAGGGGGCGATACGCAGTATTTT
CASSTGGDTQYF
>TRBD1|many|TRBV29-1|TRBJ1-1
TGCAGCTTAAGCCGGACAGGGACAACTTTCTTT
CSLSRTGTTFF
>TRBD1|-|TRBV12-3/TRBV12-4|TRBJ2-5
TGTGCCAGCAGTCCGGGACAGGGGGCTAAGGAGACCCAGTACTTC
CASSPGQGAKETQYF
>TRBD2|many|TRBV20-1|TRBJ2-3
TGCAGTGCTATAACTCTAGCGGGAGGCGGCACAGATACGCAGTATTTT
CSAITLAGGGTDTQYF
>-|many|TRBV6-5|TRBJ2-5
TGTGCCAGCAGTTACAGCAGTCCCGGTCAAGAGACCCAGTACTTC
CASSYSSPGQETQYF
>-|many|TRBV19|TRBJ2-6
TGTGCCAGTAGTCCTGACAGCTCTGGGGCCAACGTCCTGACTTTC
CASSPDSSGANVLTF
>TRBD2|-|TRBV7-2|TRBJ2-1
TGTGCCAGCAGCTTAGGGACTAGCTACAATGAGCAGTTCTTC
CASSLGTSYNEQFF
>-|many|TRBV24-1|TRBJ2-2
TGTGCCACCAGTGCACCCGAGAACACCGGGGAGCTTTTTTTT
CATSAPENTGELFF
>-|few|TRBV12-3/TRBV12-4|TRBJ2-2
TGTGCCAGCAGGAAAGGGGGATACACCGGGGAGCTGTTTTTT
CASRKGGYTGELFF
>-|-|TRBV7-9|TRBJ2-3
TGTGCCAGCAGCCATAGGGACGGCCCAGGTGATTTT
CASSHRDGPGDF
>-|few|TRBV27|TRBJ2-3
TGTGCCAGCAGTCACGCGGACCACATCCCGTATTTT
CASSHADHIPYF
>-|-|TRBV24-1|TRBJ2-1
TGTGCCACCAGTCCCTACGCGGGGAAGCCAGGCAATGAGCAGTTCTTC
CATSPYAGKPGNEQFF
>TRBD1|few|TRBV7-8|TRBJ1-1
TGTGCCAGCAGCTTAGCGCGATGGAGACAGGGCTTCTTCCCTGAAGCTTTCTTT
CASSLARWRQGFFPEAFF
>-|few|TRBV29-1|TRBJ2-5
TGCAGCGTTGTTTCTACCCAGTCCTCAGAGACCCAGTACTTC
CSVVSTQSSETQYF
>-|many|TRBV3-1|TRBJ1-6
TGTGCCAGCAGCCAAGAACCCCCGGGACGAGTTAATTCACCCCTCCACTTT
CASSQEPPGRVNSPLHF
>-|many|TRBV14|TRBJ2-2
TGTGCCAGCAGCCAAGTCGATGGTTTCGGGACCGGGGAGCTGTTTTTT
CASSQVDGFGTGELFF
>-|-|TRBV7-2|TRBJ2-3
TGTGCCAGCAGCTTTAGCGGATCAGCGGTGACAGATACGCAGTATTTT
CASSFSGSAVTDTQYF
>TRBD2|-|TRBV10-3|TRBJ2-3
TGTGCCATCAGTGAACTAGCGGCCACAGATACGCAGTATTTT
CAISELAATDTQYF
>-|few|TRBV18|TRBJ2-3
TGTGCCAGCTCACCGAAAAATTGGGGGACAGATACGCAGTATTTT
CASSPKNWGTDTQYF
>-|many|TRBV6-1|TRBJ2-2
TGTGCCAGCAGTGAACACCGAACAGACACCGGGGAGCTGTTTTTT
CASSEHRTDTGELFF
>-|many|TRBV29-1|TRBJ1-2
TGCAGCGTTGAAGTCTCCCCAGGGAGGCCCTTCTCCTTC
CSVEVSPGRPFSF
>-|-|TRBV6-2/TRBV6-3|TRBJ2-7
TGTGCCAGCAACACCGGGACTTTCTCCTACGAGCAGTACTTC
CASNTGTFSYEQYF
>TRBD2|-|TRBV29-1|TRBJ2-1
TGCAGCGTCCTACTAGCGGTGGGTGGTGAGCAGTTCTTC
CSVLLAVGGEQFF
>-|few|TRBV7-2|TRBJ1-3
TGTGCCAGCAGCCTCCGATGTGGTTCTGGAAACACCATATATTTT
CASSLRCGSGNTIYF
>-|-|TRBV6-5|TRBJ1-5
TGTGCCAGCAGTAAAAGTCAGGGCATCCCCCAGCATTTT
CASSKSQGIPQHF
>-|-|TRBV11-2|TRBJ1-1
TGTGCCAGCAGCTTAGACGGGGATACTGAAGCTTTCTTT
CASSLDGDTEAFF